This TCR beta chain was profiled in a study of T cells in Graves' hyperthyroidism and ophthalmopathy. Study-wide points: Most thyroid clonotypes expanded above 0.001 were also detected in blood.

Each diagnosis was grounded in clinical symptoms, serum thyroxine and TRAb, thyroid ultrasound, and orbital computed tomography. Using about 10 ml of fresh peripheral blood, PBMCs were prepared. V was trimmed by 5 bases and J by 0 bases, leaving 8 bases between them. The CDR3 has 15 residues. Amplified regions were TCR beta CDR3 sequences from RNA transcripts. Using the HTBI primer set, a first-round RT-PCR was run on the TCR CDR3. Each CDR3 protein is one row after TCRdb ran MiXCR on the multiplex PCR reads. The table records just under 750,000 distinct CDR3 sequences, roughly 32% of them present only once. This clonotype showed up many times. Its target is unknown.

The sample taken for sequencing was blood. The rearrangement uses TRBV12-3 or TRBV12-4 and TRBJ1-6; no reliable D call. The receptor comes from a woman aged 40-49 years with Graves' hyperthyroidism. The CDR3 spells CASSRRSSYNSPLHF. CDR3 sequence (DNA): TGTGCCAGCAGTCGTAGGAGCTCCTATAATTCACCCCTCCACTTT.